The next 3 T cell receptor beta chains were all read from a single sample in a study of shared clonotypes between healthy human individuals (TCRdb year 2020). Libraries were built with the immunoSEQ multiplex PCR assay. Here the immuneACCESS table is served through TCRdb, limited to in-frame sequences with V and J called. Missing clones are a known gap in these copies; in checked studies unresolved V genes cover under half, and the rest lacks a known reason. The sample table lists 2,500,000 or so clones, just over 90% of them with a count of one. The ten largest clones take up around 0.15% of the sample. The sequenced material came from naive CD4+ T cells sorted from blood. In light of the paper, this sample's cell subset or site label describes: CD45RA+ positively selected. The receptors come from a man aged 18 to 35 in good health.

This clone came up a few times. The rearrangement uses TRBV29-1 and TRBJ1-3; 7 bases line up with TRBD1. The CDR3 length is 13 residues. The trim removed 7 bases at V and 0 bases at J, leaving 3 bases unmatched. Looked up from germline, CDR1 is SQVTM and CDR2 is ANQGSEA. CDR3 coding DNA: TGCAGCGGGACAGGCGACTCTGGAAACACCATATATTTT. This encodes CSGTGDSGNTIYF.

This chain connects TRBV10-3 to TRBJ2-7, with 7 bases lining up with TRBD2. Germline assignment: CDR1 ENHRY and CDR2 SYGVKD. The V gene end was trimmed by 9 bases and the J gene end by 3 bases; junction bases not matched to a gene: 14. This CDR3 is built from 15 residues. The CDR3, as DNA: TGTGCCATTACCCGCGGAGCGGCGGGAGACTACGAGCAGTACTTC. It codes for CAITRGAAGDYEQYF.

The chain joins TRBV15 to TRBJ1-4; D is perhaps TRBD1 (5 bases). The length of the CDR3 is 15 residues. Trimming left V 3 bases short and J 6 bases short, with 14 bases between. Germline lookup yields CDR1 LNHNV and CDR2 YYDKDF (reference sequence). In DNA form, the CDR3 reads TGTGCCACCAGCAGCACAGGAACTACCTATGAAAAACTGTTTTTT. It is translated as CATSSTGTTYEKLFF.